The text below deals with one TCR beta chain. This specimen comes from a study of blood T cells in healthy people across ages. The germline V gene has CDR1 MNHEY and CDR2 SMNVEV (reference sequence). The CDR3 is made up of 17 amino acids. V lost 6 bases and J 1 base, leaving 19 bases between the germline ends. Primers used in a second PCR of about 7 to 12 cycles were a sample-barcoded 5' primer and a J-beta primer mix. Via MiXCR, TCRdb re-called the 5' RACE reads, giving one row per CDR3 protein. This table holds 910,000 or so distinct CDR3 sequences, roughly 47% found once. Specimen: blood. The receptor's source is an older woman in good health. The chain has TRBV27 and TRBJ2-4; the D is unclear. This chain's CDR3 is CASSPIVIANAKNIQYF. DNA for the CDR3: TGTGCCAGCAGCCCCATCGTGATAGCAAATGCCAAAAACATTCAGTACTTC.